These 14 T cell receptor beta chains came from one sample sequenced in a study of cytomegalovirus exposure and HLA in healthy donors. Primers: 60 Vbeta forward and 13 Jbeta reverse. Repertoires were generated with immunoSEQ multiplex PCR, while TCRdb's copy carries only in-frame clones and drops some. The sample contains approximately 82,000 clones, approximately 65% of which appear only once. Sequenced material: PBMCs. Receptors originate from a woman between 25 and 40 years old in good health and CMV-seropositive.

The rearrangement links TRBV30 to TRBJ2-3; possible D gene TRBD1, 5 bases. This CDR3 is built from 12 residues. V dropped 7 bases and J dropped 6 bases, with 14 bases sitting between them. Germline CDR1 GTSNPN, CDR2 SVGIG (reference sequence). The CDR3 spells CAFDRLRDTQYF. In DNA form, the CDR3 reads TGTGCCTTTGACAGACTTAGGGATACGCAGTATTTT.

V and J are TRBV7-9 and TRBJ2-5; 7 positions match TRBD1. The CDR3 contains 14 residues. With V trimmed by 5 bases and J by 0 bases, 3 bases remained unmatched. Germline-derived CDR1 and CDR2 are SEHNR and FQNEAQ (reference sequence). In DNA form, the CDR3 reads TGTGCCAGCAGCCAGGGACAGAACCAAGAGACCCAGTACTTC. Protein product: CASSQGQNQETQYF. The variable domain in full, completed from reference TRBV7-9 and TRBJ2-5, reads DTGVSQNPRHKITKRGQNVTFRCDPISEHNRLYWYRQTLGQGPEFLTYFQNEAQLEKSRLLSDRFSAERPKGSFSTLEIQRTEQGDSAMYLCASSQGQNQETQYFGPGTRLLVL.

The chain uses TRBV18 and TRBJ2-5; TRBD1 is a possible D gene (6 bases). Germline CDR1 reads KGHSH; CDR2 reads LQKENI. V dropped 9 bases and J dropped 1 base, with 12 bases sitting between them. There are 13 residues in the CDR3. The CDR3 coding sequence is TGTGCCAGTTCGGACAGCCTCCAAGAGACCCAGTACTTC. It is translated as CASSDSLQETQYF.

The chain has TRBV10-2 and TRBJ1-2, with D perhaps matching TRBD1 (6 bases). From germline, CDR1 is WSHSY and CDR2 SAAADI. The CDR3 runs 13 residues. V gave up 8 bases and J gave up 3 bases, with 13 bases separating them. DNA of the CDR3: TGCGCCAGCTACAGGGTGGAAGACTATGGCTACACCTTC. This sequence encodes CASYRVEDYGYTF.

This clone has just a few counts. V usage is TRBV2 and J usage is TRBJ2-7, with 9 nucleotides matching TRBD1. The CDR3 is 15 amino acids. Germline assignment: CDR1 SNHLY and CDR2 FYNNEI. V gave up 6 bases and J gave up 2 bases; unmatched junction bases: 8. The CDR3 DNA is TGTGCCAGCAGGGCTGCCCGGGACAGGGCCTACGAGCAGTACTTC. Encoded protein: CASRAARDRAYEQYF.

This clone has only one observation. Here the CDR3 DNA reads TGCAGCGTTGAAAGAGGGACTACCTACGAGCAGTACTTC. The encoded protein is CSVERGTTYEQYF. This chain links TRBV29-1 with TRBJ2-7; 7 bases agree with TRBD2. There are 13 residues in the CDR3. The germline gives CDR1 SQVTM, CDR2 ANQGSEA. Trimming removed 2 bases from V and 2 bases from J; junction bases left unmatched: 3.

This chain links TRBV5-1 with TRBJ1-1, with D perhaps TRBD1 (5 bases). V gave up 1 base and J gave up 4 bases, with 8 bases separating them. Germline CDR1 reads SGHRS; CDR2 reads YFSETQ. The CDR3 is 13 amino acids. The CDR3 spells CASSLIGGTEAFF. CDR3 DNA sequence: TGCGCCAGCAGCTTGATCGGGGGCACTGAAGCTTTCTTT.

The V call is TRBV28, the J call TRBJ1-1; TRBD1 agrees at 8 bases. The CDR3 loop spans 14 amino acids. The V segment lost 5 bases and the J segment 1 base; nucleotides outside the gene matches: 3. The V gene's germline CDR1 is MDHEN and CDR2 SYDVKM. CDR3 amino acids: CASSPGQGNTEAFF. In DNA form, the CDR3 reads TGTGCCAGCAGTCCTGGACAGGGGAACACTGAAGCTTTCTTT.

This chain connects TRBV2 to TRBJ2-5; 9 positions agree with TRBD1. J was trimmed by 5 bases and V by 7 bases; bases with no gene match: 11. CDR3 size: 15 residues. Germline V gene data show CDR1 as SNHLY and CDR2 as FYNNEI. The CDR3 coding sequence is TGTGCCAGCAATTGGGACAGGGCAATGGGGGAGACCCAGTACTTC. This gives the protein CASNWDRAMGETQYF.

This rearrangement joins TRBV19 to TRBJ1-5, with D hard to call. V lost 5 bases, J lost 4 bases, and 9 bases lay in between. Germline assignment: CDR1 LNHDA and CDR2 SQIVND (reference sequence). The CDR3 runs to 13 residues. The CDR3 here is CASSVGRNQPQHF. The CDR3 DNA follows: TGTGCCAGTAGTGTTGGGAGGAATCAGCCCCAGCATTTT.

The chain joins TRBV18 to TRBJ2-4; 7 bases agree with TRBD2. This CDR3 has 15 amino acids. Per the germline V gene, CDR1 is KGHSH and CDR2 is LQKENI. With 6 bases clipped from V and 1 base from J, the junction kept 6 bases outside the gene matches. CDR3 DNA: TGTGCCAGCTCGCGGGAGTACACGGCCAAAAACATTCAGTACTTC. Protein product: CASSREYTAKNIQYF.

This clone has only a few counts. The chain joins TRBV6-6 to TRBJ1-2; no definite D call. Deletions cut 3 bases from V and 4 bases from J, with 9 bases between. The CDR3 is made up of 13 amino acids. CDR1 and CDR2 (germline): MNHNY, SVGAGI (reference sequence). CDR3 nucleotide sequence: TGTGCCAGCAGTTATAGATCTCCCTATGGCTACACCTTC. This encodes CASSYRSPYGYTF.

The rearrangement uses TRBV2 and TRBJ2-7, with 7 bases matching TRBD1. The V segment lost 4 bases and the J segment 4 bases; nucleotides outside the gene matches: 16. CDR1 is SNHLY and CDR2 is FYNNEI in the germline V gene. The CDR3 is made up of 17 amino acids. CDR3 nucleotide sequence: TGTGCCAGCAGTGCCCCGAGTGGGGACAGCGGATTTTACGAGCAGTACTTC. It encodes CASSAPSGDSGFYEQYF.

The gene calls are TRBV5-6 and TRBJ2-7; tentatively, D is TRBD2 (6 bases). CDR1 and CDR2 (germline): SGHDT, YYEEEE. Trimming pared 2 bases from V and 6 bases from J, leaving 12 bases between. The CDR3 has 13 residues. Here the CDR3 DNA reads TGTGCCAGCAGCTTCGGGGGACCCGGCGAGCAGTACTTC. Encoded protein: CASSFGGPGEQYF.